In its sample, the clone carrying this T cell receptor (beta chain) was seen once. This sample was included in a study of blood T cell repertoires in COVID-19. Study overall: T cells, B-cell-depleted T cells, or PBMCs supplied cDNA or gDNA.

Enrollment of patients from Seattle took place during active infection, with longitudinal follow-up. The germline CDR1 and CDR2 sequences are MNHEY and SMNVEV (reference sequence). The V gene end was trimmed by 5 bases and the J gene end by 7 bases; junction bases not matched to a gene: 15. CDR3 length equals 17 residues. In the authors' methods: Researchers report that nucleated cell counts were estimated from reference gene primer amplification. Produced via immunoSEQ multiplex PCR; TCRdb's table is partial and in-frame only. V, J and clone size derive from that table, while D and trimming were established from the DNA sequence. The sample contains some 150,000 clones, 80% to 90% of which appear only once.

The sequence derives from a woman aged 55-70 years with COVID-19, enrolled during active disease. This rearrangement joins TRBV27 to TRBJ2-7; 12 bases line up with TRBD2. The material sequenced was peripheral blood. CDR3: CASSHNPELAGGLEQYF. CDR3 DNA: TGTGCCAGCAGTCACAATCCCGAACTAGCGGGGGGATTGGAGCAGTACTTC.